The 7 T cell receptor beta chains below all came from one sample that was sequenced in a study of siplizumab effects on memory and regulatory T cells. The data were produced by immunoSEQ multiplex PCR, yet TCRdb's version contains in-frame clones alone and is incomplete. The sample shows around 65,000 clones, roughly 85% of them seen only once. Sequencing was carried out using memory CD4+ T cells sorted from blood. These receptors all stem from a human donor in good health.

The J gene is TRBJ1-2, the V gene TRBV5-4, with a weak D call TRBD1 (6 bases). The length of the CDR3 is 13 residues. Deletions cut 4 bases from V and 8 bases from J, with 15 bases between. Germline values: CDR1 SGHNT, CDR2 YYREEE (reference sequence). The CDR3: CASSLEGGVGYTF. The CDR3 coding sequence is TGTGCCAGCAGCCTGGAGGGGGGGGTCGGCTACACCTTC.

The genes are TRBV7-2 and TRBJ1-5, with 8 bases matching TRBD1. The germline CDR1 and CDR2 sequences are SGHTA and FQGNSA. The CDR3 covers 14 residues. V was clipped by 5 bases and J by 10 bases; unmatched bases: 10. CDR3 sequence (DNA): TGTGCCAGCAGCCCAAAACAGGGGGGGGGACCCCAGCATTTT. As protein: CASSPKQGGGPQHF.

The V call is TRBV21-1, the J call TRBJ2-7; the tabulated D call, TRBD1, remains unverified against the DNA. TRBV21-1 is deemed a pseudogene. This CDR3 region has 17 residues. CDR3 in amino acids: CASSKLPGAGLHGEQYF. The CDR3, as DNA: TGTGCCAGCAGCAAACTTCCAGGCGCAGGCCTTCATGGGGAGCAGTACTTC.

This clone was observed a single time. The chain is built from TRBV27 and TRBJ2-7; 9 positions match TRBD1. In germline, CDR1 is MNHEY, CDR2 SMNVEV (reference sequence). CDR3 length: 14 amino acids. The V and J ends lost 2 bases and 2 bases, in that order; junction bases with no gene match: 1. CDR3 amino acids: CASSLGQGPYEQYF. In nucleotides, the CDR3 is TGTGCCAGCAGTTTAGGACAGGGGCCCTACGAGCAGTACTTC.

This clone was seen just once. This rearrangement joins TRBV28 to TRBJ1-5; D uncertain. Trimming stripped 2 bases from V and 3 bases from J, with 5 bases between. This CDR3 comprises 13 residues. From germline, CDR1 is MDHEN and CDR2 SYDVKM. The DNA for the CDR3 is TGTGCCAGCAGTTTACTGAACAATCAGCCCCAGCATTTT. This sequence encodes CASSLLNNQPQHF.

This chain links TRBV4-1 with TRBJ2-1; D is possibly TRBD2 (5 bases). Germline CDR1 is MGHRA and CDR2 is YSYEKL. The CDR3 is 15 amino acids. V shed 0 bases and J shed 4 bases, with 10 bases lying between them. CDR3 sequence reads: CASSQDSGEYNEQFF. The CDR3 DNA is TGCGCCAGCAGCCAAGATTCCGGGGAATACAATGAGCAGTTCTTC.

V usage is TRBV10-3 and J usage is TRBJ2-5, with 10 bases identical to TRBD2. The J segment lost 5 bases and the V segment lost 4 bases, leaving 10 bases of the junction unmatched. The germline V gene has CDR1 ENHRY and CDR2 SYGVKD. The CDR3 runs 16 residues. CDR3 sequence: CAISGISGGAGETQYF. For the CDR3, the DNA is TGTGCCATCAGTGGCATAAGCGGGGGGGCCGGGGAGACCCAGTACTTC.